These 24 T cell receptor beta chains originate from one sample sequenced in a study of shared clonotypes between healthy human individuals. The table came from immunoSEQ multiplex PCR; TCRdb's copy has only in-frame clones and leaves some out. Of approximately 2.1 million clones in the sample, 85% to 95% were seen once. The source material was naive CD4+ T cells from PBMCs. The sample's subset: CD45RA+ positively selected. These receptors were collected from a man aged 18 to 30 in good health. Some clones in this sample may be carry-over from other donors' samples.

The chain employs TRBV11-2 and TRBJ2-5; weak D call: TRBD1 (5 bases). This CDR3 spans 14 amino acids. Trimming took 1 base from V and 4 from J, leaving 10 bases between them. In germline, CDR1 is SGHAT, CDR2 FQNNGV. The DNA for the CDR3 is TGTGCCAGCAGCTTAGTGTTCCAGGGAGAGACCCAGTACTTC. Translated, it gives CASSLVFQGETQYF.

The rearrangement uses TRBV7-3 and TRBJ2-6; D call uncertain. Trimming removed 2 bases at V and 0 bases at J, with 5 bases between. Germline lookup yields CDR1 SGHTA and CDR2 FQGTGA. The CDR3 spans 15 residues. CDR3 in amino acids: CASSLRISGANVLTF. In DNA, the CDR3 is TGTGCCAGCAGCTTACGCATCTCTGGGGCCAACGTCCTGACTTTC.

Only a few counts were recorded for this clone. The chain uses TRBV9 and TRBJ1-5; no clear D gene. CDR1 and CDR2 from the germline V gene are SGDLS and YYNGEE. V lost 4 bases and J 1 base, leaving 9 bases between the germline ends. The CDR3 length is 14 residues. The CDR3 coding sequence is TGTGCCAGCAGCCTATCGACAAGCAATCAGCCCCAGCATTTT. Its protein is CASSLSTSNQPQHF.

V and J are TRBV7-2 and TRBJ2-7, with 7 bases identical to TRBD1. Germline assignment: CDR1 SGHTA and CDR2 FQGNSA. The CDR3 is 14 residues long. V lost 5 bases, J lost 0 bases, and 4 bases stayed unmatched. In DNA form, the CDR3 reads TGTGCCAGCAGCCGCAGGGGGAGCTCCTACGAGCAGTACTTC. Its translation: CASSRRGSSYEQYF.

This clone was counted a few times. Other DNA sequences of this sample code for an identical CDR3. The chain joins TRBV20-1 to TRBJ1-4; a weak D match, TRBD1 (5 bases). The CDR3 has 11 residues. From germline, CDR1 is DFQATT and CDR2 SNEGSKA (reference sequence). V dropped 6 bases and J dropped 8 bases, with 10 bases sitting between them. CDR3 sequence reads: CSARRGEKLFF. CDR3 bases: TGCAGTGCCCGGAGGGGCGAAAAACTGTTTTTT.

The chain recombines TRBV9 with TRBJ2-3; D unresolved. Trimming took off 1 base at V and 0 bases at J, with 6 bases between the two ends. The CDR3 spans 14 residues. The germline gives CDR1 SGDLS, CDR2 YYNGEE. The CDR3 DNA is TGTGCCAGCAGCGTAAGGGTTAGCACAGATACGCAGTATTTT. The encoded protein is CASSVRVSTDTQYF. Full variable domain (missing parts from reference TRBV9 and TRBJ2-3): DSGVTQTPKHLITATGQRVTLRCSPRSGDLSVYWYQQSLDQGLQFLIQYYNGEERAKGNILERFSAQQFPDLHSELNLSSLELGDSALYFCASSVRVSTDTQYFGPGTRLTVL.

The rearrangement uses TRBV28 and TRBJ1-2; TRBD1 might be the D (6 bases). Germline lookup yields CDR1 MDHEN and CDR2 SYDVKM. The CDR3 sequence is 15 residues long. V was shortened by 2 bases and J by 3 bases, with 13 bases between the two germline ends. CDR3 loop: CASSLVPGADYGYTF. The CDR3 DNA reads as TGTGCCAGCAGTTTAGTCCCGGGGGCGGACTATGGCTACACCTTC.

V and J are TRBV11-1 and TRBJ1-4; no firm D call. Trimming took off 7 bases at V and 4 bases at J, with 10 bases between the two ends. Germline-derived CDR1 and CDR2 are SGHAT and FQDESV (reference sequence). The length of the CDR3 is 13 residues. CDR3 DNA: TGTGCCAGCAAAAGGACGGATAATGAAAAACTGTTTTTT. Its protein is CASKRTDNEKLFF.

The CDR3 bases are TGTGCCTGGAGTGTAGGCGTTCTTCACACCTTC. Translation gives CAWSVGVLHTF. The chain carries TRBV30 and TRBJ1-2; D ambiguous. CDR1 and CDR2 from the germline V gene are GTSNPN and SVGIG (reference sequence). Trimming shortened V by 0 bases and J by 12 bases, and 11 bases separated the two germline ends. The CDR3 runs to 11 residues.

The chain joins TRBV18 to TRBJ1-5; unclear D gene. Trimming cost V 6 bases and J 3 bases, with 6 bases left between them. CDR3 length: 12 residues. CDR1 and CDR2 from the germline V gene are KGHSH and LQKENI. CDR3 amino acids: CASSPANQPQHF. CDR3 in DNA: TGTGCCAGCTCGCCAGCCAATCAGCCCCAGCATTTT.

CDR3 DNA sequence: TGTGCCAGCAGCCCGGAGGGAATGGAGCTGTTTTTT. Protein sequence: CASSPEGMELFF. The rearrangement joins TRBV4-2 to TRBJ2-2; D may be TRBD2 (6 bases). V shed 4 bases and J shed 10 bases, with 10 bases lying between them. The CDR3 covers 12 residues. CDR1 and CDR2 (germline): LGHNA, YNFKEQ.

The rearrangement links TRBV7-9 to TRBJ1-3; 7 nucleotides match TRBD1. CDR3 length: 15 amino acids. Germline V gene data show CDR1 as SEHNR and CDR2 as FQNEAQ (reference sequence). After removal of 7 bases from V and 2 bases from J, the junction contained 8 bases not matched to a gene. The CDR3 coding sequence is TGTGCCAGCAACCCAGATGACAGGGCTGGAAACACCATATATTTT. Translating it yields CASNPDDRAGNTIYF.

This sequence joins TRBV28 and TRBJ2-7; 10 bases are shared with TRBD2. Unmatched junction bases numbered 12, after V lost 7 bases and J lost 3 bases. The V gene's germline CDR1 is MDHEN and CDR2 SYDVKM. CDR3 length equals 16 residues. CDR3 nucleotide sequence: TGTGCCAGCAAGGGGGGGCTTGTAGCGGGAGGCTACGAGCAGTACTTC. Amino acids: CASKGGLVAGGYEQYF.

This chain uses TRBV9 with TRBJ2-5; no reliable D call. The germline CDR1 and CDR2 sequences are SGDLS and YYNGEE. Between the trimmed V and J ends, which lost 0 bases and 5 bases, there was a span of 8 bases. The CDR3 is made up of 13 amino acids. The CDR3 sequence: CASSVGLTETQYF. In DNA, the CDR3 is TGTGCCAGCAGCGTAGGGCTGACGGAGACCCAGTACTTC.

Note on this clone: Distinct nucleotide sequences in the sample also encode this CDR3. The chain employs TRBV6-1 and TRBJ1-1, with D possibly being TRBD1 (6 bases). This CDR3 region has 13 residues. Germline V gene lookup returns CDR1 MNHNS and CDR2 SASEGT. V was trimmed by 5 bases and J by 1 base, leaving 8 bases between them. CDR3 protein: CASSLTGNTEAFF. The CDR3 region has the DNA TGTGCCAGCAGTCTGACAGGGAACACTGAAGCTTTCTTT.

This chain connects TRBV18 to TRBJ2-5, with D tentatively TRBD2 (6 bases). CDR3 length: 15 amino acids. Trimming removed 2 bases from V and 1 base from J, with 11 bases in between. Per the germline V gene, CDR1 is KGHSH and CDR2 is LQKENI. CDR3 in DNA: TGTGCCAGCTCACCAACGCTAGCGACCCAAGAGACCCAGTACTTC. As protein: CASSPTLATQETQYF.

V is TRBV6-5 and J is TRBJ2-7; 8 nucleotides agree with TRBD2. The CDR3 covers 14 residues. The V gene end was trimmed by 5 bases and the J gene end by 2 bases; junction bases not matched to a gene: 5. Germline assignment: CDR1 MNHEY and CDR2 SVGAGI. CDR3 nucleotides: TGTGCCAGCAGTCAACTAGCGGAACCCTACGAGCAGTACTTC. Its protein product is CASSQLAEPYEQYF.

The V gene is TRBV5-1, the J gene TRBJ1-3; 8 positions match TRBD1. The length of the CDR3 is 17 residues. Unmatched junction bases numbered 10, after V lost 2 bases and J lost 3 bases. Germline CDR1 SGHRS, CDR2 YFSETQ. The CDR3 nucleotides are TGCGCCAGCAGCTTAGGGCCCCTGGACAGGGATGGAAACACCATATATTTT. Its protein product is CASSLGPLDRDGNTIYF.

This chain uses TRBV7-8 with TRBJ1-1; D remains unclear. Trimming shortened V by 6 bases and J by 10 bases, and 24 bases separated the two germline ends. Germline CDR1 reads SGHVS; CDR2 reads FQNEAQ. The CDR3 runs to 15 residues. For the CDR3, the DNA is TGTGCCAGCAGATCATCCGGAGGGTTAGTTGGTGGAGCTTTCTTT. It is translated as CASRSSGGLVGGAFF.

V gene TRBV27 combines with J gene TRBJ2-5, with D possibly TRBD2 on 5 matching bases. The V gene's germline CDR1 is MNHEY and CDR2 SMNVEV (reference sequence). The V and J ends lost 7 bases and 7 bases respectively, with 13 bases between them. This CDR3 comprises 12 residues. The DNA for the CDR3 is TGTGCCAGCACGAACCTAGAGGGGACCCAGTACTTC. It encodes CASTNLEGTQYF.

V usage is TRBV29-1 and J usage is TRBJ2-7; 8 nucleotides align to TRBD1. With V trimmed by 6 bases and J by 1 base, 8 bases remained unmatched. Germline CDR1 reads SQVTM; CDR2 reads ANQGSEA. The CDR3 spans 14 residues. The CDR3 spells CSVIGTGSSYEQYF. The CDR3 bases are TGCAGCGTAATTGGGACAGGCAGTTCCTACGAGCAGTACTTC.

This clone was counted a single time. This CDR3 is CASSQEMWGLDSYEQYF. The DNA of the CDR3 is TGCGCCAGCAGCCAAGAGATGTGGGGACTAGACTCCTACGAGCAGTACTTC. This chain joins TRBV4-3 and TRBJ2-7; TRBD2 matches at 8 bases. The V gene end was trimmed by 0 bases and the J gene end by 0 bases; junction bases not matched to a gene: 7. This CDR3 has 17 amino acids. Germline values: CDR1 LGHNA, CDR2 YSLEER.

A single count supports this clone. The rearrangement uses TRBV6-5 and TRBJ1-5; D possibly corresponds to TRBD1 (5 bases). Looked up from germline, CDR1 is MNHEY and CDR2 is SVGAGI. The V and J ends lost 5 bases and 4 bases respectively, with 12 bases between them. The CDR3 is 14 amino acids. This CDR3 reads CASSPPGRNQPQHF. The CDR3 nucleotides read TGTGCCAGCAGTCCCCCGGGACGAAATCAGCCCCAGCATTTT.

DNA of the CDR3: TGTGCCAGCAGCCTAGCCGGGACAGGATTTGGCGAGCAGTACTTC. Protein: CASSLAGTGFGEQYF. The V call is TRBV11-3, the J call TRBJ2-7, with 8 bases identical to TRBD1. J lost 6 bases, V lost 5 bases, and 12 bases had no gene match. Germline V CDR1 and CDR2: SGHNT, YENEEA. CDR3 length: 15 residues.